The 20 T cell receptor beta chains below come from one sample, sequenced in a study of T cells after posttransplantation cyclophosphamide. Sequencing was performed with immunoSEQ multiplex PCR; in TCRdb, only in-frame clones are kept and a portion is missing. This sample comprises roughly 40,000 clones, none seen once only. The material sequenced was PBMCs. These receptors were taken from a woman aged 45-65 years in good health and a related stem cell transplant donor.

This clone showed up many times. The V call is TRBV30, the J call TRBJ2-7, with a tentative D call TRBD1 (6 bases). The germline V gene has CDR1 GTSNPN and CDR2 SVGIG (reference sequence). This CDR3 is built from 14 residues. V shed 2 bases and J shed 1 base, with 12 bases lying between them. The CDR3 region has the DNA TGTGCCTGGAGTTCAGGGGTTGGGTCCTACGAGCAGTACTTC. Its translation: CAWSSGVGSYEQYF.

There are many counts of this clone. CDR3 region: CASGRDRVNGYTF. For the CDR3, the DNA is TGTGCCAGCGGCCGGGACAGGGTTAATGGCTACACCTTC. J is TRBJ1-2 and V is TRBV28; the match to TRBD1 covers 9 bases. Germline V lookup: CDR1 MDHEN, CDR2 SYDVKM. The J segment lost 6 bases and the V segment lost 8 bases, leaving 7 bases of the junction unmatched. The CDR3 loop spans 13 amino acids.

This clone was seen many times. The J gene is TRBJ1-4, the V gene TRBV11-2; the D gene is possibly TRBD1 (6 bases). The CDR3 spans 13 residues. Trimming cost V 6 bases and J 7 bases, with 12 bases left between them. Germline loops: CDR1 SGHAT, CDR2 FQNNGV. CDR3 amino acids: CASSRDNREKLFF. CDR3 in DNA: TGTGCCAGCAGTAGGGACAACCGTGAAAAACTGTTTTTT. Supplemented by reference TRBV11-2 and TRBJ1-4, the full variable domain reads EAGVAQSPRYKIIEKRQSVAFWCNPISGHATLYWYQQILGQGPKLLIQFQNNGVVDDSQLPKDRFSAERLKGVDSTLKIQPAKLEDSAVYLCASSRDNREKLFFGSGTQLSVL.

This clone was found many times. The chain joins TRBV7-3 to TRBJ1-1, with 8 bases identical to TRBD1. Trimming removed 1 base from V and 1 base from J; junction bases left unmatched: 8. There are 17 residues in the CDR3. CDR1 and CDR2 from the germline V gene are SGHTA and FQGTGA. The CDR3 bases are TGTGCCAGCAGCTTAATTTCAGGGGGCGGGCGGAACACTGAAGCTTTCTTT. It specifies CASSLISGGGRNTEAFF.

The sample holds many counts of this clone. The V and J genes are TRBV28 and TRBJ1-2; 10 bases are a match to TRBD1. The V gene end was trimmed by 4 bases and the J gene end by 5 bases; junction bases not matched to a gene: 7. Germline CDR1 reads MDHEN; CDR2 reads SYDVKM. This CDR3 region has 15 residues. The CDR3, as DNA: TGTGCCAGCAGTTCCGAGACAGGGGGCGGGTATGGCTACACCTTC. Encoded protein: CASSSETGGGYGYTF.

The V gene is TRBV2, the J gene TRBJ2-3, with D possibly being TRBD2 (6 bases). The V gene lost 2 bases and the J gene lost 0 bases, with 12 bases spanning the gap. The CDR3 contains 16 residues. Per germline, CDR1 SNHLY and CDR2 FYNNEI. CDR3 sequence reads: CASSESLASSTDTQYF. Written as DNA, the CDR3 is TGTGCCAGCAGTGAATCCCTAGCGAGTAGCACAGATACGCAGTATTTT.

This clone was counted ten times or more. The chain joins TRBV29-1 to TRBJ2-3, with a weak D call TRBD1 (6 bases). Germline values: CDR1 SQVTM, CDR2 ANQGSEA. CDR3 length equals 13 residues. V was pared by 6 bases and J by 5 bases, with 15 bases between. This chain's CDR3 is CSVGYDRRDTQYF. The CDR3 nucleotides are TGCAGCGTCGGTTACGACAGGAGAGATACGCAGTATTTT.

This clone appeared many times. This chain joins TRBV4-1 and TRBJ2-6; tentative D call: TRBD1 (5 bases). Trimming pared 0 bases from V and 0 bases from J, leaving 12 bases between. The CDR3 is made up of 18 amino acids. The germline CDR1 and CDR2 sequences are MGHRA and YSYEKL. The CDR3 sequence is CASSQDRDSSSGANVLTF. The CDR3 coding sequence is TGCGCCAGCAGCCAAGATCGTGACAGTAGCTCTGGGGCCAACGTCCTGACTTTC.

Many counts were recorded for this clone. The gene calls are TRBV27 and TRBJ2-1; 7 bases match TRBD2. After removal of 5 bases from V and 1 base from J, the junction contained 2 bases not matched to a gene. CDR1 MNHEY and CDR2 SMNVEV come from the germline V gene (reference sequence). The CDR3 runs 14 residues. The CDR3 loop reads CASSLSGSYNEQFF. The CDR3 bases are TGTGCCAGCAGTCTTAGCGGGTCCTACAATGAGCAGTTCTTC.

This chain connects TRBV10-3 to TRBJ2-1; D not resolved. This CDR3 has 13 residues. With 0 bases removed from V and 5 bases from J, the gap between germline ends came to 5 bases. Germline loops: CDR1 ENHRY, CDR2 SYGVKD. CDR3 sequence (DNA): TGTGCCATCAGTGAGTCGCGCGACAATGAGCAGTTCTTC. This encodes CAISESRDNEQFF.

This clone was picked up many times. The chain joins TRBV7-9 to TRBJ2-2; maybe TRBD1 (5 bases). This CDR3 region has 14 residues. Trimming left V 8 bases short and J 2 bases short, with 12 bases between. Germline CDR1 and CDR2: SEHNR and FQNEAQ (reference sequence). The DNA for the CDR3 is TGTGCCAGCGGGCTTAGGGGAAACACCGGGGAGCTGTTTTTT. This gives the protein CASGLRGNTGELFF. Together with reference TRBV7-9 and TRBJ2-2, the CDR3 gives the full variable domain: DTGVSQNPRHKITKRGQNVTFRCDPISEHNRLYWYRQTLGQGPEFLTYFQNEAQLEKSRLLSDRFSAERPKGSFSTLEIQRTEQGDSAMYLCASGLRGNTGELFFGEGSRLTVL.

This clone was seen repeatedly, ten times or more. The CDR3 nucleotides are TGTGCCTGGAGTGTAGGCAGGGGGCGATACGAGCAGTACTTC. Encoded protein: CAWSVGRGRYEQYF. The chain combines TRBV30 with TRBJ2-7; 8 bases agree with TRBD1. The V and J ends lost 0 bases and 4 bases, in that order; junction bases with no gene match: 5. Germline V gives CDR1 GTSNPN, CDR2 SVGIG (reference sequence). The CDR3 consists of 14 residues.

This clone was seen many times. The rearrangement uses TRBV5-1 and TRBJ1-1, with unresolved D. Germline loops: CDR1 SGHRS, CDR2 YFSETQ. The CDR3 sequence is 14 residues long. V was shortened by 4 bases and J by 1 base, with 11 bases between the two germline ends. The CDR3 DNA is TGCGCCAGCAGCCCCCGCCCGGGGAACACTGAAGCTTTCTTT. Its translation is CASSPRPGNTEAFF.

This clone appeared many times. The chain couples TRBV6-6 to TRBJ2-2; 13 nucleotides agree with TRBD2. Germline V gene data show CDR1 as MNHNY and CDR2 as SVGAGI (reference sequence). CDR3 length: 16 residues. After removal of 6 bases from V and 11 bases from J, the junction contained 12 bases not matched to a gene. This CDR3 reads CASRPPGLAGKFELFF. CDR3 DNA sequence: TGTGCCAGCAGACCTCCGGGACTAGCGGGGAAATTTGAGCTGTTTTTT.

This clone was detected many times. The V gene is TRBV2, the J gene TRBJ1-1; maybe TRBD1 (5 bases). This CDR3 is built from 13 residues. Germline V gives CDR1 SNHLY, CDR2 FYNNEI. The V gene lost 2 bases and the J gene lost 7 bases, with 11 bases spanning the gap. CDR3 region: CASSERTGGEAFF. The CDR3 nucleotides read TGTGCCAGCAGTGAAAGGACGGGGGGTGAAGCTTTCTTT.

This clone was recorded many times. The gene calls are TRBV27 and TRBJ2-3; perhaps TRBD1 as D (5 bases). The V gene lost 5 bases and the J gene lost 4 bases, with 16 bases spanning the gap. The CDR3 is 15 amino acids. Per germline, CDR1 MNHEY and CDR2 SMNVEV (reference sequence). Here the CDR3 DNA reads TGTGCCAGCAGTGCTTTTCAGGGTTTGGCAGATACGCAGTATTTT. Amino acids: CASSAFQGLADTQYF.

This clone appeared many times. This rearrangement joins TRBV6-1 to TRBJ1-2; a possible D gene is TRBD1 (6 bases). Germline-derived CDR1 and CDR2 are MNHNS and SASEGT. The CDR3 has 15 amino acids. The V end was cut by 0 bases, the J end by 3 bases, with 11 bases between. The CDR3 spells CASSEAGADYYGYTF. In DNA, the CDR3 is TGTGCCAGCAGTGAAGCGGGGGCAGATTACTATGGCTACACCTTC.

This clone was observed at least ten times. This chain uses TRBV5-6 with TRBJ1-1; TRBD1 might be the D (5 bases). This CDR3 is 12 amino acids long. Between the trimmed V and J ends, which lost 5 bases and 9 bases, there was a span of 14 bases. Germline V gives CDR1 SGHDT, CDR2 YYEEEE. CDR3 in DNA: TGTGCCAGCAGAGCGGGGCCCAATAAAGCTTTCTTT. Protein product: CASRAGPNKAFF.

This clone was picked up many times. The chain recombines TRBV6-6 with TRBJ1-2; 10 bases align to TRBD1. The CDR3 consists of 13 residues. The V segment lost 6 bases and the J segment 6 bases; nucleotides outside the gene matches: 4. Looked up from germline, CDR1 is MNHNY and CDR2 is SVGAGI (reference sequence). DNA for the CDR3: TGTGCCAGCAGCCTGACAGGGGGCAATGGCTACACCTTC. This translates into CASSLTGGNGYTF.

This clone occurred many times. The chain has TRBV14 and TRBJ2-7; D is perhaps TRBD1 (6 bases). Germline V gives CDR1 SGHDN, CDR2 FVKESK. The length of the CDR3 is 15 residues. The ends were cut back, 3 bases at V and 1 base at J, with 13 bases in the middle. The CDR3 sequence: CASSQLGQLSYEQYF. The CDR3 DNA reads TGTGCCAGCAGCCAGCTGGGACAATTATCCTACGAGCAGTACTTC.